These T cell receptor beta chains were read from a single sample in a study of blood T cells in healthy people across ages. TCRdb called the 5' RACE reads again in MiXCR, with one record for every CDR3 protein. The table has around 1.5 million distinct CDR3 sequences, 45% to 70% seen once. Source material: blood. These receptor sequences come from a man between 18 and 29 years old in good health. The CDR3 runs from the conserved cysteine through the conserved F or W. Fields, in order: CDR3 protein, CDR3 DNA, D gene, J gene, clone size, V gene. The D gene is left open where the match is weak. Clone size is stated in some rows and not others, as once, few, many or a class when expanded.

CASSVRDSGPEGETQYF | TGTGCCAGCAGCGTTAGAGATAGCGGACCTGAGGGAGAGACCCAGTACTTC | . | TRBJ2-5 | once | TRBV5-6
CASSPPLLEAPSGNTIYF | TGCGCCAGCAGCCCCCCTCTATTGGAAGCACCATCTGGAAACACCATATATTTT | . | TRBJ1-3 | . | TRBV5-1
CASSPNLGETQYF | TGCGCCAGCAGCCCAAACCTTGGGGAGACCCAGTACTTC | . | TRBJ2-5 | . | TRBV4-3
CASSSTLGSPGYNYGYTF | TGTGCCAGCAGTTCCACACTGGGGTCGCCGGGATATAACTATGGCTACACCTTC | . | TRBJ1-2 | . | TRBV27
CASSTGTSGAPQYF | TGTGCCAGCAGTACCGGGACTAGCGGGGCGCCCCAGTACTTC | TRBD2 | TRBJ2-5 | . | TRBV6-6
CASSLFSGNEHEQYF | TGTGCCAGCAGTTTATTTTCAGGGAACGAACACGAGCAGTACTTC | . | TRBJ2-7 | . | TRBV27
CASRGLGGEQFF | TGTGCCAGCAGGGGACTAGGGGGTGAGCAGTTCTTC | TRBD2 | TRBJ2-1 | . | TRBV2
CASSDRTSLYNEQFF | TGTGCCAGCAGTGACCGGACTAGCCTCTACAATGAGCAGTTCTTC | TRBD2 | TRBJ2-1 | . | TRBV3-1
CASSWISGTPTDTQYF | TGTGCCAGCAGCTGGATTAGCGGGACTCCCACAGATACGCAGTATTTT | TRBD2 | TRBJ2-3 | . | TRBV5-6
CASKVTGQQYEQYF | TGTGCCAGTAAAGTGACGGGACAGCAGTACGAGCAGTACTTC | TRBD1 | TRBJ2-7 | . | TRBV6-5
CASSVGQGLDIQYF | TGCGCCAGCAGCGTCGGGCAGGGGTTGGACATTCAGTACTTC | . | TRBJ2-4 | . | TRBV5-1
CASSDGTVNLGELFF | TGTGCCAGCAGTGACGGGACAGTCAATCTCGGGGAGCTGTTTTTT | TRBD1 | TRBJ2-2 | once | TRBV6-1
CASSYTHQKETQYF | TGTGCCAGCAGTTACACACATCAGAAAGAGACCCAGTACTTC | . | TRBJ2-5 | . | TRBV6-5
CASSLSEGESYEQYF | TGTGCCAGCAGTTTATCGGAGGGAGAGTCCTACGAGCAGTACTTC | . | TRBJ2-7 | . | TRBV27
CSVVEAEAFF | TGCAGCGTTGTGGAGGCTGAAGCTTTCTTT | . | TRBJ1-1 | . | TRBV29-1
CASSSPSGRVNIQYF | TGTGCCAGCAGCTCCCCTAGCGGGAGGGTAAACATTCAGTACTTC | TRBD2 | TRBJ2-4 | few | TRBV11-2
CSVTDTNTEAFF | TGCAGCGTTACAGACACGAACACTGAAGCTTTCTTT | . | TRBJ1-1 | . | TRBV29-1
CASSQPYNSPLHF | TGTGCCAGCAGCCAACCCTATAATTCACCCCTCCACTTT | . | TRBJ1-6 | many | TRBV7-2
CASIESTYEQYF | TGTGCCAGCATCGAGAGCACCTACGAGCAGTACTTC | . | TRBJ2-7 | . | TRBV2
CATSRGDGNQPQHF | TGTGCCACCAGCAGAGGGGATGGCAATCAGCCCCAGCATTTT | . | TRBJ1-5 | . | TRBV15
CASSDSTSGSTDTQYF | TGTGCCAGCAGTGACTCGACTAGCGGGAGCACAGATACGCAGTATTTT | TRBD2 | TRBJ2-3 | few | TRBV6-4
CATLIGGQDGYTF | TGTGCCACCCTCATCGGGGGGCAGGATGGCTACACCTTC | . | TRBJ1-2 | few | TRBV6-5
CASSRATGTEAFF | TGCGCCAGCAGCCGGGCGACAGGGACTGAAGCTTTCTTT | TRBD1 | TRBJ1-1 | . | TRBV4-1
CASSVAGVQQETQYF | TGTGCCAGCAGCGTCGCGGGGGTACAGCAAGAGACCCAGTACTTC | TRBD2 | TRBJ2-5 | once | TRBV9
CASSPPRGTAVGYTF | TGCGCCAGCAGCCCCCCTCGGGGCACCGCTGTCGGCTACACCTTC | . | TRBJ1-2 | . | TRBV4-1
CASSFSGLAGGNEQYF | TGTGCCAGCAGCTTCTCGGGGCTAGCGGGGGGTAACGAGCAGTACTTC | TRBD2 | TRBJ2-7 | few | TRBV13
CASSDEREPSDTQYF | TGTGCCAGCAGTGACGAGCGGGAGCCCTCAGATACGCAGTATTTT | TRBD2 | TRBJ2-3 | many | TRBV6-4
CASTREAGHTQYF | TGTGCCAGCACCCGGGAAGCGGGGCATACGCAGTATTTT | TRBD2 | TRBJ2-3 | . | TRBV7-2
CAISWGTSDSYEQYF | TGTGCCATCAGTTGGGGAACTAGCGACTCCTACGAGCAGTACTTC | TRBD2 | TRBJ2-7 | . | TRBV10-3
CAISSGTAIFQETQYF | TGTGCCATCAGCTCCGGGACAGCAATTTTCCAAGAGACCCAGTACTTC | TRBD1 | TRBJ2-5 | . | TRBV10-3
CSARGLAGGLETQYF | TGCAGTGCTAGGGGACTAGCGGGAGGCCTTGAGACCCAGTACTTC | TRBD2 | TRBJ2-5 | few | TRBV20-1
CASSPTPHTDTQYF | TGTGCCAGCAGCCCGACCCCCCACACAGATACGCAGTATTTT | . | TRBJ2-3 | few | TRBV4-2
CASSLASGRSYEQYF | TGTGCCAGCAGCTTAGCTAGCGGGCGGTCCTACGAGCAGTACTTC | TRBD2 | TRBJ2-7 | . | TRBV11-2
CAISERDRDSPLHF | TGTGCCATCAGTGAAAGGGACAGGGACTCACCCCTCCACTTT | TRBD1 | TRBJ1-6 | . | TRBV10-3
CSVGGNRGIRYEQYF | TGCAGCGTCGGGGGAAACAGGGGCATAAGATACGAGCAGTACTTC | . | TRBJ2-7 | . | TRBV29-1
CSARLFETDGLGIHEQYF | TGCAGTGCTAGGCTGTTTGAAACCGACGGACTGGGAATCCACGAGCAGTACTTC | . | TRBJ2-7 | . | TRBV20-1
CASGPLPTLQYF | TGTGCCAGCGGACCACTGCCTACCCTGCAGTATTTT | . | TRBJ2-3 | . | TRBV6-2/TRBV6-3